Listed here are 13 T cell receptor beta chains from one sample, sequenced in a study of tumor T cells in aggressive B-cell lymphoma. The repertoire was sequenced with immunoSEQ multiplex PCR; TCRdb's copy has only in-frame clones and lacks some. The sample holds about 3,200 clones; almost 95% are singletons and the top ten take 7.4%. Specimen: tumor tissue. The receptors here all came from an adult with diffuse large B cell lymphoma.

V usage is TRBV2 and J usage is TRBJ2-5; 10 positions agree with TRBD1. V was clipped by 8 bases and J by 3 bases; unmatched bases: 0. The CDR3 contains 12 residues. Germline V gene lookup returns CDR1 SNHLY and CDR2 FYNNEI. CDR3: CASGTGEETQYF. The CDR3 nucleotides are TGTGCCAGCGGGACAGGGGAAGAGACCCAGTACTTC.

J is TRBJ1-4 and V is TRBV2; 8 bases are a match to TRBD1. Germline V gene sequence: CDR1 SNHLY, CDR2 FYNNEI. This CDR3 spans 14 amino acids. The ends lost 4 bases at V and 3 bases at J; junction bases unmatched: 1. CDR3: CASSGQGSNEKLFF. CDR3 DNA sequence: TGTGCCAGCAGTGGACAGGGGTCTAATGAAAAACTGTTTTTT. The entire variable domain, with the rest obtained from reference TRBV2 and TRBJ1-4, is as follows: EPEVTQTPSHQVTQMGQEVILRCVPISNHLYFYWYRQILGQKVEFLVSFYNNEISEKSEIFDDQFSVERPDGSNFTLKIRSTKLEDSAMYFCASSGQGSNEKLFFGSGTQLSVL.

The chain uses TRBV6-1 and TRBJ1-1; perhaps TRBD1 as D (5 bases). Trimming removed 7 bases from V and 4 bases from J, with 13 bases in between. CDR1 and CDR2 from the germline V gene are MNHNS and SASEGT. The CDR3 contains 13 residues. The CDR3 loop reads CASTPPGGTEAFF. CDR3 sequence (DNA): TGTGCCAGCACCCCCCCGGGGGGCACTGAAGCTTTCTTT.

The V gene is TRBV9, the J gene TRBJ2-1; D ambiguous. Trimming took 1 base from V and 0 from J, leaving 5 bases between them. This CDR3 comprises 14 residues. CDR1 SGDLS and CDR2 YYNGEE come from the germline V gene. CDR3 bases: TGTGCCAGCAGCGTAATTAGCTCCTACAATGAGCAGTTCTTC. The encoded protein is CASSVISSYNEQFF.

This chain joins TRBV7-2 and TRBJ1-1; D is possibly TRBD1 (5 bases). With 2 bases removed from V and 4 bases from J, the gap between germline ends came to 14 bases. Germline loops: CDR1 SGHTA, CDR2 FQGNSA. The CDR3 has 15 residues. The DNA for the CDR3 is TGTGCCAGCAGCTTAAGAGTGGCAGGGCCCACTGAAGCTTTCTTT. This sequence encodes CASSLRVAGPTEAFF.

J is TRBJ1-2 and V is TRBV6-4; D possibly corresponds to TRBD1 (5 bases). The germline V gene encodes CDR1 MRHNA and CDR2 SNTAGT. Trimming took 1 base from V and 8 from J, leaving 8 bases between them. The CDR3 contains 12 residues. CDR3 DNA sequence: TGTGCCAGCAGTGACTTCGGGGGAGGCTACACCTTC. Translated: CASSDFGGGYTF.

The chain links TRBV12-5 to TRBJ2-3; 10 bases are shared with TRBD2. V gave up 0 bases and J gave up 1 base; unmatched junction bases: 7. This CDR3 has 18 amino acids. Germline V CDR1 and CDR2: LGHNT, FRNRAP. This CDR3 reads CASGLVLIGTSGTDTQYF. The CDR3 DNA reads as TGTGCTAGTGGTTTGGTATTGATAGGGACTAGCGGCACAGATACGCAGTATTTT.

This clone showed up just a few times. A junction boundary mismatches the germline segment, possibly from a read error. The J gene is TRBJ2-7, the V gene TRBV5-1; perhaps TRBD1 as D (5 bases). Germline V gene data show CDR1 as SGHRS and CDR2 as YFSETQ. CDR3 size: 14 residues. Here the CDR3 reads CASVQGETSYKQYF. In DNA, the CDR3 is TGCGCCAGCGTTCAGGGCGAAACCTCCTACAAGCAGTACTTC.

This sequence joins TRBV7-9 and TRBJ1-4; the D gene is possibly TRBD1 (6 bases). Germline V lookup: CDR1 SEHNR, CDR2 FQNEAQ (reference sequence). V was clipped by 1 base and J by 0 bases, with 18 bases between them. The CDR3 is made up of 19 amino acids. Here the CDR3 DNA reads TGTGCCAGCAGCTTAGACCTTCGGACAGCGCTTGCAACTAATGAAAAACTGTTTTTT. Its translation: CASSLDLRTALATNEKLFF.

The J gene is TRBJ2-3, the V gene TRBV15; D remains unclear. CDR3 size: 13 residues. Germline V CDR1 and CDR2: LNHNV, YYDKDF (reference sequence). The V and J ends lost 6 bases and 2 bases respectively, with 9 bases between them. CDR3 loop: CATRLDLTDTQYF. CDR3 nucleotides: TGTGCCACCAGGCTAGACCTCACAGATACGCAGTATTTT.

The sample holds one count of this clone. V usage is TRBV19 and J usage is TRBJ1-5; TRBD1 is a possible D gene (6 bases). Germline V gives CDR1 LNHDA, CDR2 SQIVND (reference sequence). V lost 3 bases to trimming and J lost 7 bases, with 16 bases between them. The CDR3 has 15 amino acids. CDR3 sequence reads: CASSIGEGGNQPQHF. In DNA, the CDR3 is TGTGCCAGTAGTATTGGGGAGGGGGGTAACCAGCCCCAGCATTTT.

The chain links TRBV6-5 to TRBJ1-3, with D perhaps TRBD1 (5 bases). The V gene's germline CDR1 is MNHEY and CDR2 SVGAGI. V dropped 2 bases and J dropped 1 base, with 6 bases sitting between them. The CDR3 is 14 amino acids. CDR3 protein: CASSYAGSGNTIYF. The CDR3 nucleotides are TGTGCCAGCAGTTACGCAGGGTCTGGAAACACCATATATTTT.

The chain employs TRBV29-1 and TRBJ2-2; TRBD1 might be the D (6 bases). Trimming removed 7 bases at V and 6 bases at J, with 9 bases between. The germline gives CDR1 SQVTM, CDR2 ANQGSEA. The CDR3 contains 11 residues. The CDR3 spells CSAYRAGELFF. In nucleotides, the CDR3 is TGCAGCGCCTACAGGGCCGGGGAGCTGTTTTTT.